The 10 T cell receptor beta chains below were found in one sample sequenced in a study of cytomegalovirus exposure and HLA in healthy donors. Use of 60 Vbeta and 13 Jbeta primers characterized the PCR. Using immunoSEQ multiplex PCR, the repertoire was profiled, and TCRdb retains in-frame clones only, with some absent. The data show around 140,000 clones, just under 80% seen once. Sequencing used PBMCs. Receptors originate from a male donor in good health and CMV-seronegative.

This clone has only one observation. The V gene is TRBV7-9, the J gene TRBJ2-1; no clear D. The V and J ends lost 5 bases and 0 bases respectively, with 8 bases between them. The CDR3 spans 14 residues. Germline V gives CDR1 SEHNR, CDR2 FQNEAQ (reference sequence). The CDR3 region has the DNA TGTGCCAGCAGCCCCTTTCGCTCCTACAATGAGCAGTTCTTC. Its protein is CASSPFRSYNEQFF.

The V call is TRBV13, the J call TRBJ2-7; 14 nucleotides match TRBD2. Germline V lookup: CDR1 PRHDT, CDR2 FYEKMQ (reference sequence). V shed 6 bases, J shed 2 bases, and the junction held 12 bases outside the gene matches. The CDR3 runs 18 residues. CDR3 amino acids: CASSQLRTSGGPAYEQYF. The CDR3 region has the DNA TGTGCCAGCAGTCAACTGAGGACTAGCGGGGGGCCCGCCTACGAGCAGTACTTC.

J is TRBJ2-3 and V is TRBV13, with a tentative D call TRBD2 (5 bases). The CDR3 runs to 15 residues. Germline V gene sequence: CDR1 PRHDT, CDR2 FYEKMQ (reference sequence). The V end lost 4 bases, the J end lost 4 bases, and 15 bases lay between the germline ends. The CDR3 loop reads CASSSEDSSADTQYF. The CDR3 DNA sequence: TGTGCCAGCAGCTCCGAGGACTCAAGCGCAGATACGCAGTATTTT.

This clone was seen just once. The chain joins TRBV10-2 to TRBJ2-2; 10 bases fit TRBD1. The J segment lost 8 bases and the V segment lost 4 bases, leaving 13 bases of the junction unmatched. This CDR3 contains 17 residues. Germline V lookup: CDR1 WSHSY, CDR2 SAAADI. CDR3 residues: CASSGLGTGEFTGELFF. DNA of the CDR3: TGCGCCAGCAGTGGGTTGGGGACAGGGGAATTCACGGGGGAGCTGTTTTTT.

This chain uses TRBV5-1 with TRBJ2-1, with TRBD2 as a possible D gene (5 bases). The V and J ends lost 0 bases and 5 bases respectively, with 15 bases between them. The CDR3 contains 16 residues. CDR1 and CDR2 from the germline V gene are SGHRS and YFSETQ. The CDR3 region has the DNA TGCGCCAGCAGCTTGGAAGTGTTCGAGGGTAACAATGAGCAGTTCTTC. Its translation is CASSLEVFEGNNEQFF.

The chain carries TRBV7-2 and TRBJ2-7; 8 nucleotides agree with TRBD1. This CDR3 has 14 residues. CDR1 is SGHTA and CDR2 is FQGNSA in the germline V gene. The V and J ends lost 3 bases and 0 bases, in that order; junction bases with no gene match: 1. The CDR3 DNA is TGTGCCAGCAGCTTGGGACAGGACTCCTACGAGCAGTACTTC. As protein: CASSLGQDSYEQYF.

The gene calls are TRBV7-3 and TRBJ1-5; D remains unclear. This CDR3 region has 13 residues. Trimming stripped 8 bases from V and 7 bases from J, with 15 bases between. Germline V lookup: CDR1 SGHTA, CDR2 FQGTGA. DNA of the CDR3: TGTGCCAGCTCCTTACAACCGAACCAGCCCCAGCATTTT. This gives the protein CASSLQPNQPQHF.

The chain joins TRBV7-9 to TRBJ1-4; D unresolved. CDR3 size: 12 residues. Looked up from germline, CDR1 is SEHNR and CDR2 is FQNEAQ (reference sequence). The CDR3 DNA reads TGTTCCTCCGGGGTCAGGAATGAAAAACTGTTTTTT. It is translated as CSSGVRNEKLFF.

This rearrangement joins TRBV5-4 to TRBJ1-5; D unresolved. V was pared by 4 bases and J by 7 bases, with 12 bases between. CDR1 and CDR2 from the germline V gene are SGHNT and YYREEE (reference sequence). The CDR3 spans 13 residues. The CDR3 DNA reads TGTGCCAGCAGCCTAGAGGTTGGGCAGCCCCAGCATTTT. Translated: CASSLEVGQPQHF.

This chain connects TRBV21-1 to TRBJ2-2; the DNA was not used to check the table's D call, TRBD1. TRBV21-1 is given as a pseudogene. The CDR3 contains 18 residues. The CDR3 nucleotides read TGTGCCAGCAGCTTTCGTGCAGGTGGGCAGTCAAACGCCGGGGAGCTGTTTTTT. This gives the protein CASSFRAGGQSNAGELFF.